This T cell receptor beta chain was profiled in a study of neurological immune-mediated disorders. Study results and caveats: None of the CDR3 amino acid sequences of expanded clones were shared across subjects, and this suggested private repertoires in all groups. HTLV-1-associated myelopathy displayed the greatest TCR clonal expansion, and multiple sclerosis exhibited the smallest, lower than that of healthy controls.

This sample's time point: longitudinal time-point 2. This clonotype was counted ten times or more. Its matching antigen is unknown. Each TCR transcript was tagged with a 10-nucleotide random UMI during 5'RACE. TCRdb re-called the 5' RACE reads through MiXCR, storing one row per CDR3 protein. Of under 100,000 distinct CDR3 sequences detected, approximately 13% appear once; the ten largest clones hold around 4.5%. CDR1 and CDR2 from the germline V gene are LGHDT and YNNKEL (reference sequence). CDR3 length: 13 amino acids. V lost 4 bases, J lost 1 base, and 7 bases lay in between. The sample consisted of PBMCs. This receptor was identified in a female donor with HTLV-1-associated myelopathy (HAM/TSP). The chain uses TRBV3-1 and TRBJ2-5; D is possibly TRBD1 (5 bases). CDR3 region: CASSPDSQETQYF. In DNA form, the CDR3 reads TGTGCCAGCAGCCCCGACAGCCAAGAGACCCAGTACTTC.